This TCR beta chain is from a study of cytomegalovirus exposure and HLA in healthy donors. Overall study results and limits: The authors enumerated 150 to 200 TCR beta chains as linked to cytomegalovirus. A few of the chains that were CMV-associated were confirmed in vitro to be specific for CMV antigens. A classifier reportedly called cytomegalovirus status with high sensitivity and specificity.

V lost 3 bases, J lost 0 bases, and 6 bases stayed unmatched. The CDR3 contains 16 residues. Germline V gives CDR1 SGHDN, CDR2 FVKESK. A word on this clone: Its antigen remains unknown.

TCRdb's table, derived via immunoSEQ multiplex PCR, lists solely in-frame clones and lacks some. The repertoire consists of roughly 280,000 clones, with approximately 83% occurring once and the leading ten covering about 1%. The donors were in the roughly 110-subject validation cohort; that cohort was separate from the approximately 700-subject first cohort. The V call is TRBV14, the J call TRBJ2-7, with 9 positions matching TRBD1. Source material: PBMCs. The receptor comes from a woman between 18 and 29 years old in good health and CMV-seronegative. The CDR3 bases are TGTGCCAGCAGCCACAGGGACAGGGAAATCTCCTACGAGCAGTACTTC. Translating it yields CASSHRDREISYEQYF. Complete variable domain (other parts from reference TRBV14 and TRBJ2-7): EAGVTQFPSHSVIEKGQTVTLRCDPISGHDNLYWYRRVMGKEIKFLLHFVKESKQDESGMPNNRFLAERTGGTYSTLKVQPAELEDSGVYFCASSHRDREISYEQYFGPGTRLTVT.